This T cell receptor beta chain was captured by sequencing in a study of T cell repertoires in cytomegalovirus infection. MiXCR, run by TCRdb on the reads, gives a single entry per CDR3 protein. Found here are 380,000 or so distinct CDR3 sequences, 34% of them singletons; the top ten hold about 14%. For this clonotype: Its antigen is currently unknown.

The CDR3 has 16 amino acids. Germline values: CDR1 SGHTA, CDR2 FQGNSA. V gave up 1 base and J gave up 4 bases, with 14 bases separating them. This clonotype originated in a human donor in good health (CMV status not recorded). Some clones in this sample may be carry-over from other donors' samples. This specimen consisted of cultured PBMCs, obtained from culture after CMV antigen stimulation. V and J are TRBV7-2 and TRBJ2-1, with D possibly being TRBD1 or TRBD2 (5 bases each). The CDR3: CASSLGWDAPYNEQFF. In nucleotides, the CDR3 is TGTGCCAGCAGCTTAGGTTGGGACGCTCCGTACAATGAGCAGTTCTTC.